A selection of T cell receptor beta chains follows, all from one sample in a study of regulatory T cells in long-lasting Graves disease. MiXCR, run by TCRdb on the multiplex PCR reads, gives a single entry per CDR3 protein. The sample includes about 420,000 distinct CDR3 sequences, around 15% of them seen just once. The same data also went into a second study, on T cells in Graves' hyperthyroidism and ophthalmopathy.

The sample in question was peripheral blood mononuclear cells (PBMCs), obtained at new diagnosis, from a patient treated with antithyroid drugs. The receptors derive from a young woman with Graves disease. CDR3s include the opening cysteine and the closing phenylalanine or tryptophan. Each record gives: CDR3 protein, CDR3 DNA, clone size, J gene, D gene, V gene. A D gene is named only where the DNA matches it firmly. Size tells how often a clone was seen (once, few, many) or the class of an expanded clone, and some rows leave it out.

CDR3: CAWSGDLRGTEAFF
DNA: TGTGCCTGGAGTGGGGACCTTCGGGGGACTGAAGCTTTCTTT
size: few
J: TRBJ1-1
D: .
V: TRBV30

CDR3: CASSLWLHNEQFF
DNA: TGTGCCAGCAGTTTGTGGCTGCACAATGAGCAGTTCTTC
size: many
J: TRBJ2-1
D: .
V: TRBV28

CDR3: CASSLIDSRPYNEQFF
DNA: TGTGCCAGCAGCTTGATCGACTCCCGCCCCTACAATGAGCAGTTCTTC
size: many
J: TRBJ2-1
D: .
V: TRBV7-8

CDR3: CASSQGLAAPYEQYF
DNA: TGTGCCAGCAGCCAGGGACTAGCGGCTCCCTACGAGCAGTACTTC
size: .
J: TRBJ2-7
D: TRBD2
V: TRBV14

CDR3: CASSREGFEAFF
DNA: TGTGCCAGCAGCCGGGAGGGGTTTGAAGCTTTCTTT
size: many
J: TRBJ1-1
D: .
V: TRBV3-1

CDR3: CSARYRVDEQYF
DNA: TGCAGTGCTAGATACAGGGTCGACGAGCAGTACTTC
size: many
J: TRBJ2-7
D: .
V: TRBV20-1

CDR3: CASSPQSVSYEQYF
DNA: TGTGCCAGTAGTCCTCAAAGTGTAAGCTACGAGCAGTACTTC
size: few
J: TRBJ2-7
D: .
V: TRBV19

CDR3: CASSSTAELAEDEQYF
DNA: TGTGCCAGCAGCAGCACAGCCGAACTAGCTGAAGACGAGCAGTACTTC
size: many
J: TRBJ2-7
D: .
V: TRBV5-6

CDR3: CATSRFQGAGNTIYF
DNA: TGTGCCACCAGCAGATTCCAGGGGGCTGGAAACACCATATATTTT
size: .
J: TRBJ1-3
D: TRBD1
V: TRBV15

CDR3: CASSDDLLSGSSEQFF
DNA: TGTGCCAGCAGCGATGACCTCTTGAGCGGGAGTTCTGAGCAGTTCTTC
size: .
J: TRBJ2-1
D: TRBD2
V: TRBV9

CDR3: CASRSGGSYNEQSF
DNA: TGTGCCAGCCGGTCCGGGGGTTCCTACAATGAGCAGTCCTTC
size: few
J: TRBJ2-1
D: .
V: TRBV6-1

CDR3: CASRFIAGYNEQFF
DNA: TGCGCCAGCAGATTTATAGCGGGGTACAATGAGCAGTTCTTC
size: few
J: TRBJ2-1
D: TRBD2
V: TRBV5-1

CDR3: CASSYQGSGSGQETQYF
DNA: TGCGCCAGCAGCTACCAGGGATCCGGGAGTGGGCAAGAGACCCAGTACTTC
size: few
J: TRBJ2-5
D: .
V: TRBV5-1

CDR3: CASSSAGLQAKNIQYF
DNA: TGTGCCAGCAGCTCAGCAGGACTACAAGCCAAAAACATTCAGTACTTC
size: few
J: TRBJ2-4
D: .
V: TRBV5-6

CDR3: CSVGNQQGMNTEAFF
DNA: TGCAGCGTTGGGAACCAACAGGGGATGAACACTGAAGCTTTCTTT
size: .
J: TRBJ1-1
D: TRBD1
V: TRBV29-1

CDR3: CSANRGGLHEKLFF
DNA: TGCAGTGCTAACAGGGGGGGACTACATGAAAAACTGTTTTTT
size: .
J: TRBJ1-4
D: TRBD1
V: TRBV20-1

CDR3: CASSQEAGLAGGMAQYF
DNA: TGCGCCAGCAGCCAAGAGGCCGGACTAGCGGGTGGCATGGCCCAGTACTTC
size: .
J: TRBJ2-5
D: TRBD2
V: TRBV4-1

CDR3: CASSTQWGSPYEQYF
DNA: TGTGCCAGCAGTACCCAGTGGGGGTCTCCCTACGAGCAGTACTTC
size: many
J: TRBJ2-7
D: .
V: TRBV27

CDR3: CSVLTFDSYNEQFF
DNA: TGCAGTGTCCTTACTTTTGACTCCTACAATGAGCAGTTCTTC
size: many
J: TRBJ2-1
D: .
V: TRBV20-1

CDR3: CSASYSRASYNEQFF
DNA: TGCAGTGCTAGTTACTCACGGGCCTCCTACAATGAGCAGTTCTTC
size: many
J: TRBJ2-1
D: .
V: TRBV20-1

CDR3: CASSETDKNEQYF
DNA: TGTGCCAGCTCAGAAACAGATAAGAACGAGCAGTACTTC
size: .
J: TRBJ2-7
D: .
V: TRBV18

CDR3: CSARAQRVPYEQYF
DNA: TGCAGTGCTAGGGCCCAGCGGGTGCCCTACGAGCAGTACTTC
size: many
J: TRBJ2-7
D: .
V: TRBV20-1

CDR3: CASSFTTNTGELFF
DNA: TGTGCCAGCAGTTTTACGACGAACACCGGGGAGCTGTTTTTT
size: many
J: TRBJ2-2
D: .
V: TRBV6-2/TRBV6-3

CDR3: CAISGRTGGTDTQYF
DNA: TGTGCCATCAGCGGTCGGACAGGGGGGACAGATACGCAGTATTTT
size: few
J: TRBJ2-3
D: TRBD1
V: TRBV10-3

CDR3: CASSLQGIIGSLLHF
DNA: TGTGCCAGCAGCTTACAAGGGATAATCGGTTCACTCCTCCACTTT
size: few
J: TRBJ1-6
D: .
V: TRBV7-2

CDR3: CASSLAGGRTDTQYF
DNA: TGTGCCAGCAGCCTAGCGGGAGGAAGGACAGATACGCAGTATTTT
size: many
J: TRBJ2-3
D: TRBD2
V: TRBV3-1

CDR3: CASSWGLAGGGNEQFF
DNA: TGTGCCAGCAGCTGGGGACTAGCGGGAGGGGGCAATGAGCAGTTCTTC
size: .
J: TRBJ2-1
D: TRBD2
V: TRBV11-1